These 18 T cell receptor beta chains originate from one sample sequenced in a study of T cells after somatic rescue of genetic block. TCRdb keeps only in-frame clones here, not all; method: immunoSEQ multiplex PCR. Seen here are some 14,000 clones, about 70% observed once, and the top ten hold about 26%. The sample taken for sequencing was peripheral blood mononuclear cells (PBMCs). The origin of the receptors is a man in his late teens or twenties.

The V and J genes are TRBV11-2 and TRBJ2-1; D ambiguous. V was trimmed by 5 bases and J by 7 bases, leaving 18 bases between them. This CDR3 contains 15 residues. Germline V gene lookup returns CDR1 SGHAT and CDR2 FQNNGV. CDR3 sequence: CASSPRTNDRNEQFF. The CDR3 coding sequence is TGTGCCAGCAGCCCCCGCACAAATGATCGGAATGAGCAGTTCTTC.

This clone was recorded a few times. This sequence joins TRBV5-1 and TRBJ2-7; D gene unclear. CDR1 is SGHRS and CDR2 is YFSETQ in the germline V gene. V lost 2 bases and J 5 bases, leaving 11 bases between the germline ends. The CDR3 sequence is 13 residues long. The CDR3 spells CASSFTMSDEQYF. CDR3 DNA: TGCGCCAGCAGCTTCACTATGAGCGACGAGCAGTACTTC.

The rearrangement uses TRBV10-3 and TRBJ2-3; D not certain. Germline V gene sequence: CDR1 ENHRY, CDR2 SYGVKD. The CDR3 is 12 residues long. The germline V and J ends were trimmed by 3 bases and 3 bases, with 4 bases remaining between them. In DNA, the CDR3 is TGTGCCATCAGTGACCAGACAGATACGCAGTATTTT. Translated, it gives CAISDQTDTQYF.

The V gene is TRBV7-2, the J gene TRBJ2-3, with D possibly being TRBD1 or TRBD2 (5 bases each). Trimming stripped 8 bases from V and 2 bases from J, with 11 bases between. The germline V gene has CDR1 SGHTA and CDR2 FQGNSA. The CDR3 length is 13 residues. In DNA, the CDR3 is TGTGCCAGCTTTCGGGGCCCCACAGATACGCAGTATTTT. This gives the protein CASFRGPTDTQYF.

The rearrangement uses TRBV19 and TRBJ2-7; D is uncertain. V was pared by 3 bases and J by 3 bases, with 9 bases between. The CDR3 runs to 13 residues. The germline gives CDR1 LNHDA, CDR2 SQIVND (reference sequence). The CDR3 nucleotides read TGTGCCAGTAGTATCGGACGGTTCTACGAGCAGTACTTC. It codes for CASSIGRFYEQYF.

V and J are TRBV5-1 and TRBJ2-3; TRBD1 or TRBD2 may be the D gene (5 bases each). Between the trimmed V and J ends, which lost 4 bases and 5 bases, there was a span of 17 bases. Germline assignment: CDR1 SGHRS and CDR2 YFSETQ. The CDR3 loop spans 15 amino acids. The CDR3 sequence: CASSAAGTLGDTQYF. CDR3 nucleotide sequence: TGCGCCAGCAGCGCAGCCGGGACGCTGGGAGATACGCAGTATTTT.

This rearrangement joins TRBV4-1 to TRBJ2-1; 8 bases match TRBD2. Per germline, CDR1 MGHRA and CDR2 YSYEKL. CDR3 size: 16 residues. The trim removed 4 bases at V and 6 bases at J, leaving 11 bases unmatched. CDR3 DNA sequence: TGCGCCAGCAGCCTAGACACCGGGACTAGGTTCAATGAGCAGTTCTTC. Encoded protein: CASSLDTGTRFNEQFF.

DNA of the CDR3: TGTGCCAGCAGTGAGCTCCTAGGGCTTGGGCACATTCAGTACTTC. Protein product: CASSELLGLGHIQYF. The V gene is TRBV2, the J gene TRBJ2-4; D uncertain. The V end lost 3 bases, the J end lost 8 bases, and 17 bases lay between the germline ends. Germline V CDR1 and CDR2: SNHLY, FYNNEI. The CDR3 extends over 15 amino acids.

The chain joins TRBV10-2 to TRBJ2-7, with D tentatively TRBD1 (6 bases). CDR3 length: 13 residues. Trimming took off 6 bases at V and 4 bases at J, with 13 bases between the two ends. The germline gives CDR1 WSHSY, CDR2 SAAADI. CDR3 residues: CASSFLQGYEQYF. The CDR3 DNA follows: TGCGCCAGCAGCTTCTTACAGGGATACGAGCAGTACTTC.

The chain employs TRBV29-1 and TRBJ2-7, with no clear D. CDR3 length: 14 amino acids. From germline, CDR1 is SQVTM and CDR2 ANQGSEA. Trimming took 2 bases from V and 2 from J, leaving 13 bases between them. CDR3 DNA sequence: TGCAGCGTTGAAACCCCGCAGATTCCCTACGAGCAGTACTTC. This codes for CSVETPQIPYEQYF.

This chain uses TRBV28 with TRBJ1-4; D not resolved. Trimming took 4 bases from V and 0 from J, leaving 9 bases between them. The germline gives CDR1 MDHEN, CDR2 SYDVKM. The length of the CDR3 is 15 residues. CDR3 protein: CASSSTGTTNEKLFF. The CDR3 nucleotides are TGTGCCAGCAGTTCTACCGGGACAACTAATGAAAAACTGTTTTTT.

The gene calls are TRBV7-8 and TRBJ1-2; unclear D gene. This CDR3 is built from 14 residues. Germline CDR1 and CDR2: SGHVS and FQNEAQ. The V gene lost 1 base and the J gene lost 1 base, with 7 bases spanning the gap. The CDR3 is CASSLDAVNYGYTF. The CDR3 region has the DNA TGTGCCAGCAGCTTAGATGCCGTTAACTATGGCTACACCTTC.

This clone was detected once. The CDR3 is CASSIGGWLAGYEQYF. The CDR3 DNA reads TGTGCCAGTAGTATCGGGGGCTGGCTAGCGGGCTACGAGCAGTACTTC. V gene TRBV19 combines with J gene TRBJ2-7; TRBD2 agrees at 8 bases. There are 16 residues in the CDR3. V shed 3 bases, J shed 3 bases, and the junction held 10 bases outside the gene matches. CDR1 is LNHDA, CDR2 SQIVND, per germline (reference sequence).

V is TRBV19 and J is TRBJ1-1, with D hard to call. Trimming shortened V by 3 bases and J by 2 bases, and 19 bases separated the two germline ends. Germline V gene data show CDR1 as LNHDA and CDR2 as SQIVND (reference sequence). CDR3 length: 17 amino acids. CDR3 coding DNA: TGTGCCAGTAGTATCGTGGGGTGGCCAGGCCGCAACACTGAAGCTTTCTTT. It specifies CASSIVGWPGRNTEAFF.

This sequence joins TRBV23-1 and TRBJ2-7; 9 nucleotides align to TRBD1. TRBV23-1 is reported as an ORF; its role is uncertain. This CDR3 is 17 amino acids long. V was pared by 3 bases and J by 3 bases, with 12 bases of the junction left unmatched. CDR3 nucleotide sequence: TGCGCCAGCAGTCATTACCCCGGGACAGGGCGAAACTACGAGCAGTACTTC. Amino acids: CASSHYPGTGRNYEQYF.

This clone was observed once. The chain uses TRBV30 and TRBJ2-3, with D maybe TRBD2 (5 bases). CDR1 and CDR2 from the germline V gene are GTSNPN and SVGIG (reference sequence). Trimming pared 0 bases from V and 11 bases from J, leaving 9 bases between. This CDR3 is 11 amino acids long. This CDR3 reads CAWSVPRGQYF. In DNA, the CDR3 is TGTGCCTGGAGTGTACCTCGGGGGCAGTATTTT.

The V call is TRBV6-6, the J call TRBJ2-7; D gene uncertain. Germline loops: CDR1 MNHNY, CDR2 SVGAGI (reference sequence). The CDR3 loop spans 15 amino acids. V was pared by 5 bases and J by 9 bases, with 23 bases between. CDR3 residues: CASSQYSDQRIRQYF. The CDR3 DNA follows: TGTGCCAGCAGTCAATACTCGGACCAACGGATCCGGCAGTACTTC.

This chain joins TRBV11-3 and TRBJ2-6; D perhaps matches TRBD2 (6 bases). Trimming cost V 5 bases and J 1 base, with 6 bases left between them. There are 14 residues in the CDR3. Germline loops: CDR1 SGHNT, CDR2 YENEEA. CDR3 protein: CASSRGSGANVLTF. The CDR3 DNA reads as TGTGCCAGCAGCCGGGGGTCTGGGGCCAACGTCCTGACTTTC.